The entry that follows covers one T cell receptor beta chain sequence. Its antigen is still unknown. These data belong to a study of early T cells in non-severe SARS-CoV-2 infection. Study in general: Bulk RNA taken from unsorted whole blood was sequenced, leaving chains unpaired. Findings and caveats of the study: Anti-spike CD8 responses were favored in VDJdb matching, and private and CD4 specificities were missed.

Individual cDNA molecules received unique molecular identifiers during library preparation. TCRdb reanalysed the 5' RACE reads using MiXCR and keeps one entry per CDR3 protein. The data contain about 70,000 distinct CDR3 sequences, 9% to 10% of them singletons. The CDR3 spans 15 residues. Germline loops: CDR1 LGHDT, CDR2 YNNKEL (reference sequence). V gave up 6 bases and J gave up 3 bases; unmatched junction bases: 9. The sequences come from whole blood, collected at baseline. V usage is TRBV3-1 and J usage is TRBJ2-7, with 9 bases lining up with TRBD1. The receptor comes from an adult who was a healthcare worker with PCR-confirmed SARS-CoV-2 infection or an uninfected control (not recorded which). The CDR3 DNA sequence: TGTGCCAGCAGTTCCACAGGGGGCTTTTTCTACGAGCAGTACTTC. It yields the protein CASSSTGGFFYEQYF.